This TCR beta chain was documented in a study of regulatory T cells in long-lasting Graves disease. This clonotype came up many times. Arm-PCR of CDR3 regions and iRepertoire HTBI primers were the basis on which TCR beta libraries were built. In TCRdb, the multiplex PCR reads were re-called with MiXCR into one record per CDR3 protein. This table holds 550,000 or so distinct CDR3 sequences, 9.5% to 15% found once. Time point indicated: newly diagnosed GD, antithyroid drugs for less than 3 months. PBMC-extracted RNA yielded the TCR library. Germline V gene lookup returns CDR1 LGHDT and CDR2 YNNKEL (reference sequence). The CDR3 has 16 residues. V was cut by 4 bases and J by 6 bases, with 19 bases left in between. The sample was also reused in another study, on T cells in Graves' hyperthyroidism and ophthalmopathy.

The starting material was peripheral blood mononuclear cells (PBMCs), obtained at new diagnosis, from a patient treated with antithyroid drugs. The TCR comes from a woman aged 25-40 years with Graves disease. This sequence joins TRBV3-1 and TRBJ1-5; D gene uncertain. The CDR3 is CASSRFGPWEGQPQHF. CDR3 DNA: TGTGCCAGCAGCCGATTCGGGCCCTGGGAAGGTCAGCCCCAGCATTTT. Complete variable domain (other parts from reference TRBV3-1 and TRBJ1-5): DTAVSQTPKYLVTQMGNDKSIKCEQNLGHDTMYWYKQDSKKFLKIMFSYNNKELIINETVPNRFSPKSPDKAHLNLHINSLELGDSAVYFCASSRFGPWEGQPQHFGDGTRLSIL.